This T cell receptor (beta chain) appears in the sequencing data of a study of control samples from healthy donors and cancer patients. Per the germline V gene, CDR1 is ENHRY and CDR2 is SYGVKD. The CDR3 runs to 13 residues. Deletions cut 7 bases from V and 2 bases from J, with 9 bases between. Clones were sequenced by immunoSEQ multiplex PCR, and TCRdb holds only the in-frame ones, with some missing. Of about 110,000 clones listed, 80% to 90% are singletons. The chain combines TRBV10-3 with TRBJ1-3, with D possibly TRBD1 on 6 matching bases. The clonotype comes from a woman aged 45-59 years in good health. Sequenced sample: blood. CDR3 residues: CAITPGAGNTIYF. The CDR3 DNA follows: TGTGCCATCACCCCAGGGGCTGGAAACACCATATATTTT.